A single count supports the clone carrying this T cell receptor (beta chain). This entry belongs to a study of blood T cell repertoires in COVID-19. Trimming pared 1 base from V and 5 bases from J, leaving 12 bases between. Germline V lookup: CDR1 SGHRS, CDR2 YFSETQ. This CDR3 has 14 amino acids. Data came from immunoSEQ multiplex PCR; TCRdb stores just in-frame clones and leaves some out. This repertoire shows over 45,000 clones, about nine tenths found once; its top ten account for about 6.7%. V gene TRBV5-1 combines with J gene TRBJ2-5; a possible D gene is TRBD1 (5 bases). Input material: peripheral blood. This receptor was obtained from a man aged 50 or older with active COVID-19. The CDR3 DNA is TGCGCCAGCAGCTTGACACAGGCAGGGGAGACCCAGTACTTC. Translating gives CASSLTQAGETQYF.